What follows are 18 T cell receptor beta chains derived from one specimen sequenced in a study of cytomegalovirus exposure and HLA in healthy donors. The PCR was carried out with 60 Vbeta primers and 13 Jbeta primers. Libraries were prepared by immunoSEQ multiplex PCR; TCRdb keeps only in-frame clonotypes and omits some of them. Of roughly 180,000 clones in the sample, roughly four fifths were seen once. The specimen sequenced was PBMCs. The receptor set was obtained from a female donor in good health and CMV-seronegative.

Points on this clone: The sample has other DNA sequences that encode this CDR3 too. The chain carries TRBV6-5 and TRBJ1-1; D gene unclear. The CDR3 extends over 12 amino acids. Deletions cut 0 bases from V and 8 bases from J, with 7 bases between. Germline V gene data show CDR1 as MNHEY and CDR2 as SVGAGI. The CDR3 DNA reads as TGTGCCAGCAGTTACTCGAGCGGCGAAGCTTTCTTT. This codes for CASSYSSGEAFF.

About this clone: Other DNA sequences of this sample code for an identical CDR3. V usage is TRBV6-6 and J usage is TRBJ2-1; D unclear. The germline V and J ends were trimmed by 6 bases and 0 bases, with 15 bases remaining between them. Germline V gene sequence: CDR1 MNHNY, CDR2 SVGAGI (reference sequence). The CDR3 sequence is 16 residues long. CDR3 loop: CASSFALAASYNEQFF. The CDR3, as DNA: TGTGCCAGCAGCTTCGCACTCGCGGCCTCCTACAATGAGCAGTTCTTC.

The genes are TRBV25-1 and TRBJ2-3; a weak D match, TRBD1 (7 bases). From germline, CDR1 is MGHDK and CDR2 SYGVNS. Trimming stripped 3 bases from V and 4 bases from J, with 11 bases between. The CDR3 has 14 amino acids. CDR3 amino acids: CASSDPGGSDTQYF. As DNA, the CDR3 is TGTGCCAGCAGTGACCCAGGGGGGTCAGATACGCAGTATTTT. The full variable domain, completed using reference TRBV25-1 and TRBJ2-3, is EADIYQTPRYLVIGTGKKITLECSQTMGHDKMYWYQQDPGMELHLIHYSYGVNSTEKGDLSSESTVSRIRTEHFPLTLESARPSHTSQYLCASSDPGGSDTQYFGPGTRLTVL.

This clone was picked up a small number of times. The gene calls are TRBV7-8 and TRBJ1-5; 7 bases line up with TRBD1. Trimming cost V 8 bases and J 4 bases; bases outside gene matches: 5. Germline values: CDR1 SGHVS, CDR2 FQNEAQ. The CDR3 contains 13 residues. This chain's CDR3 is CASRDSANQPQHF. The DNA of the CDR3 is TGTGCCAGCCGGGACAGTGCTAATCAGCCCCAGCATTTT.

This sequence joins TRBV6-5 and TRBJ2-5; D ambiguous. Trimming took 7 bases from V and 0 from J, leaving 15 bases between them. This CDR3 is built from 15 residues. From germline, CDR1 is MNHEY and CDR2 SVGAGI. The CDR3 reads CASKEDRTNQETQYF. The DNA for the CDR3 is TGTGCCAGCAAAGAGGATAGAACCAACCAAGAGACCCAGTACTTC.

This chain joins TRBV7-9 and TRBJ1-2; the match to TRBD1 covers 9 bases. V lost 1 base, J lost 8 bases, and 2 bases stayed unmatched. Per germline, CDR1 SEHNR and CDR2 FQNEAQ (reference sequence). CDR3 length: 13 residues. The CDR3 DNA is TGTGCCAGCAGCTTAGACGGGACAGGGGGCTACACCTTC. Protein: CASSLDGTGGYTF.

V is TRBV6-5 and J is TRBJ2-3; D perhaps matches TRBD1 (5 bases). The V end was cut by 4 bases, the J end by 2 bases, with 13 bases between. The CDR3 has 15 amino acids. CDR1 is MNHEY and CDR2 is SVGAGI in the germline V gene. The CDR3 nucleotides are TGTGCCAGCAGTTGGAAGGGGCGTGACACAGATACGCAGTATTTT. Translation: CASSWKGRDTDTQYF.

The rearrangement joins TRBV7-6 to TRBJ2-7, with D tentatively TRBD2 (6 bases). V dropped 5 bases and J dropped 0 bases, with 23 bases sitting between them. CDR3 length: 18 residues. Germline lookup yields CDR1 SGHVS and CDR2 FNYEAQ. CDR3 protein: CASSPAVGSGHVSYEQYF. CDR3 coding DNA: TGTGCCAGCAGCCCCGCCGTTGGTAGCGGTCACGTCTCCTACGAGCAGTACTTC.

The chain recombines TRBV6-1 with TRBJ2-2, with 11 bases aligning to TRBD1. The germline gives CDR1 MNHNS, CDR2 SASEGT. This CDR3 is 14 amino acids long. V dropped 7 bases and J dropped 6; count of bases not matched to a gene: 4. CDR3 sequence: CASKGQGESGELFF. DNA for the CDR3: TGTGCCAGCAAGGGACAGGGGGAATCCGGGGAGCTGTTTTTT.

This chain connects TRBV6-5 to TRBJ2-3; the match to TRBD1 covers 9 bases. After removal of 4 bases from V and 2 bases from J, the junction contained 4 bases not matched to a gene. Germline V lookup: CDR1 MNHEY, CDR2 SVGAGI. The CDR3 consists of 15 residues. Written as DNA, the CDR3 is TGTGCCAGCAGTTCGGGACAGGGTGACACAGATACGCAGTATTTT. Protein sequence: CASSSGQGDTDTQYF.

The chain has TRBV30 and TRBJ2-1; possible D gene TRBD2, 5 bases. Germline loops: CDR1 GTSNPN, CDR2 SVGIG (reference sequence). Deletions cut 1 base from V and 9 bases from J, with 16 bases between. The CDR3 runs to 14 residues. The CDR3 sequence: CAWSEQHGVGEQFF. In DNA, the CDR3 is TGTGCCTGGAGTGAGCAGCACGGGGTCGGTGAGCAGTTCTTC.

This chain joins TRBV19 and TRBJ2-3; a possible D gene is TRBD2 (5 bases). CDR1 LNHDA and CDR2 SQIVND come from the germline V gene (reference sequence). CDR3 length equals 16 residues. With 5 bases removed from V and 3 bases from J, the gap between germline ends came to 18 bases. The DNA of the CDR3 is TGTGCCAGTAGTTCTGCTCGGCTAGCAGAAACAGATACGCAGTATTTT. Translation: CASSSARLAETDTQYF.

The V and J genes are TRBV7-2 and TRBJ2-7; 9 bases are shared with TRBD1. The CDR3 has 15 residues. From germline, CDR1 is SGHTA and CDR2 FQGNSA. V was pared by 2 bases and J by 4 bases, with 6 bases of the junction left unmatched. CDR3 nucleotide sequence: TGTGCCAGCAGCTTAATAGGGACAGGGATGTACGAGCAGTACTTC. This sequence encodes CASSLIGTGMYEQYF. Drawing the rest from reference TRBV7-2 and TRBJ2-7, the complete variable domain is GAGVSQSPSNKVTEKGKDVELRCDPISGHTALYWYRQSLGQGLEFLIYFQGNSAPDKSGLPSDRFSAERTGGSVSTLTIQRTQQEDSAVYLCASSLIGTGMYEQYFGPGTRLTVT.

V gene TRBV30 combines with J gene TRBJ2-5; D might be TRBD2 (6 bases). Germline assignment: CDR1 GTSNPN and CDR2 SVGIG (reference sequence). This CDR3 contains 16 residues. Trimming took off 1 base at V and 1 base at J, with 16 bases between the two ends. The CDR3 loop reads CAWSDYIGGIQETQYF. In nucleotides, the CDR3 is TGTGCCTGGAGTGACTACATTGGGGGGATCCAAGAGACCCAGTACTTC.

The CDR3 here is CASRLAKGTGASGTKNIQYF. The CDR3 DNA reads TGTGCAAGTCGCTTAGCGAAGGGGACAGGGGCTTCGGGGACCAAAAACATTCAGTACTTC. The V gene is TRBV12-2, the J gene TRBJ2-4; the DNA was not used to check the table's D call, TRBD1. TRBV12-2 is a pseudogene. This CDR3 has 20 amino acids.

The chain carries TRBV28 and TRBJ2-1; possibly TRBD2 for D (6 bases). The CDR3 consists of 14 residues. V was pared by 3 bases and J by 2 bases, with 8 bases between. CDR1 is MDHEN and CDR2 is SYDVKM in the germline V gene. Here the CDR3 reads CASSFSGPYNEQFF. CDR3 coding DNA: TGTGCCAGCAGTTTTAGCGGTCCCTACAATGAGCAGTTCTTC.

Only a few counts were recorded for this clone. The rearrangement joins TRBV7-2 to TRBJ1-5, with D tentatively TRBD1 (5 bases). CDR1 SGHTA and CDR2 FQGNSA come from the germline V gene. CDR3 size: 15 residues. V gave up 2 bases and J gave up 2 bases, with 10 bases separating them. The DNA of the CDR3 is TGTGCCAGCAGCTTACAGGGTTCGGGCAATCAGCCCCAGCATTTT. This translates into CASSLQGSGNQPQHF.

V usage is TRBV9 and J usage is TRBJ2-1; perhaps TRBD2 as D (7 bases). The CDR3 is made up of 16 amino acids. Germline CDR1 is SGDLS and CDR2 is YYNGEE. With 3 bases removed from V and 10 bases from J, the gap between germline ends came to 23 bases. The CDR3 DNA reads TGTGCCAGCAGCGAGGGGGGGGCGGGAGAAGTCGGCGAGCAGTTCTTC. This gives the protein CASSEGGAGEVGEQFF.